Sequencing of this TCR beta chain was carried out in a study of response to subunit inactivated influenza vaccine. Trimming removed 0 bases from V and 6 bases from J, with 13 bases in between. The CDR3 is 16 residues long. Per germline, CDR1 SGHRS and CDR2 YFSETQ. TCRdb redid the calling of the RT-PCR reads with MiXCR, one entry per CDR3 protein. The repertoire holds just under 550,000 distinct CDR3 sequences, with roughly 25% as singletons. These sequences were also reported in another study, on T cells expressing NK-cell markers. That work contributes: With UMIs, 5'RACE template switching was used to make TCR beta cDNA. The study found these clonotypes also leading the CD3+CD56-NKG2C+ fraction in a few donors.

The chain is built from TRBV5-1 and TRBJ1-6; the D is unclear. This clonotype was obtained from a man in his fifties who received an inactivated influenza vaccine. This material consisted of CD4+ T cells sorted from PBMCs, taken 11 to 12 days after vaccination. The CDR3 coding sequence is TGCGCCAGCAGCTTGGTCGCCGGAAGACCTAATTCACCCCTCCACTTT. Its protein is CASSLVAGRPNSPLHF.